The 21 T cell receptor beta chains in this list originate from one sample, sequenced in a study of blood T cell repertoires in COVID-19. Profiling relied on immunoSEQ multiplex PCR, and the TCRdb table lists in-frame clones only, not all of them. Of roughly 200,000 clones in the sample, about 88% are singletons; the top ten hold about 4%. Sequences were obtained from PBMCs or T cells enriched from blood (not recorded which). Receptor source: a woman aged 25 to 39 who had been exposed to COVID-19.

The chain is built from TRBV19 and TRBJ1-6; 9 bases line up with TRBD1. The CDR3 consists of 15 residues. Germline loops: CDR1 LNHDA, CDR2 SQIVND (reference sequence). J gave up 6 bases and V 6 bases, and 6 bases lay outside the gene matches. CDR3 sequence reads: CASSWTGVTNSPLHF. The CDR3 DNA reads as TGTGCCAGTAGCTGGACAGGGGTTACTAATTCACCCCTCCACTTT.

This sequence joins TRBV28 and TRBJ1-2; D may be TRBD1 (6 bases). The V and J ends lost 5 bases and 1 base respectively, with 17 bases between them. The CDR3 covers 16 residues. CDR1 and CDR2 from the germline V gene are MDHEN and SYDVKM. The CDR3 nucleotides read TGTGCCAGCAGTCTCATCCCCCGACAGGATAACTATGGCTACACCTTC. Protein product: CASSLIPRQDNYGYTF.

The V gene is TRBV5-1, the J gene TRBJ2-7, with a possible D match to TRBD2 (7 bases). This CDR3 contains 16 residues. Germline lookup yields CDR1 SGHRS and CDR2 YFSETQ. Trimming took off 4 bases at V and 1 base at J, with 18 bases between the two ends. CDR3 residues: CASSPGGGGVSYEQYF. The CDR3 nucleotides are TGCGCCAGCAGCCCAGGCGGGGGCGGGGTTTCCTACGAGCAGTACTTC. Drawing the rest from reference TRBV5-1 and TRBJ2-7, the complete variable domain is KAGVTQTPRYLIKTRGQQVTLSCSPISGHRSVSWYQQTPGQGLQFLFEYFSETQRNKGNFPGRFSGRQFSNSRSEMNVSTLELGDSALYLCASSPGGGGVSYEQYFGPGTRLTVT.

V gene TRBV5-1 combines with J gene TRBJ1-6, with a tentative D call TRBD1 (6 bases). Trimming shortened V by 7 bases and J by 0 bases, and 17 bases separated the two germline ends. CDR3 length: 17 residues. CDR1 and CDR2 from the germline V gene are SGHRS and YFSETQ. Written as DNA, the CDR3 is TGCGCCAGCCCCAGGGACAAAACCCGCTCCTATAATTCACCCCTCCACTTT. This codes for CASPRDKTRSYNSPLHF.

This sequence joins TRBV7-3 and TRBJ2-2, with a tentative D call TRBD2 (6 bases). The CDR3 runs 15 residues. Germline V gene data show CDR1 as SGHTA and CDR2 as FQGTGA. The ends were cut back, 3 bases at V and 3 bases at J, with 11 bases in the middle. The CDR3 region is CASSLDGGYTGELFF. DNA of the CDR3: TGTGCCAGCAGCTTGGACGGGGGTTACACCGGGGAGCTGTTTTTT. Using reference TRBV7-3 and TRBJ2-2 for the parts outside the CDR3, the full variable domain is GAGVSQTPSNKVTEKGKYVELRCDPISGHTALYWYRQSLGQGPEFLIYFQGTGAADDSGLPNDRFFAVRPEGSVSTLKIQRTERGDSAVYLCASSLDGGYTGELFFGEGSRLTVL.

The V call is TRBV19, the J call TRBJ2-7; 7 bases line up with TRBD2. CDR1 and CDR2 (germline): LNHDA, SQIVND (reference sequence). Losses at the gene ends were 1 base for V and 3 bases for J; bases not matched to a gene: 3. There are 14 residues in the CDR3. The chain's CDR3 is CASSIAGGLYEQYF. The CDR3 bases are TGTGCCAGTAGTATAGCGGGGGGTCTCTACGAGCAGTACTTC.

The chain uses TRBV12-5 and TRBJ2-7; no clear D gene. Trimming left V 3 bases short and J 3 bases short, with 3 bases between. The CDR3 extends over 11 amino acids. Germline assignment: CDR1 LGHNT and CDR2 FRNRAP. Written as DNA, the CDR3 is TGTGCTAGTGGTTTCGGCTACGAGCAGTACTTC. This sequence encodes CASGFGYEQYF.

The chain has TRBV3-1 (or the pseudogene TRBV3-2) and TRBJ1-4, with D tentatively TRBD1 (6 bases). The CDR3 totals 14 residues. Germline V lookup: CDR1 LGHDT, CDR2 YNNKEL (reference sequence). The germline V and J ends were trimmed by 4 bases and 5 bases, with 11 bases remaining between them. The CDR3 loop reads CASSPDSRNEKLFF. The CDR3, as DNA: TGTGCCAGCAGCCCGGACAGCAGGAATGAAAAACTGTTTTTT.

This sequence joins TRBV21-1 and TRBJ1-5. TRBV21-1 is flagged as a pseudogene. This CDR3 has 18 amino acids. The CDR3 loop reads CASSKSSTGVASSQPQHF. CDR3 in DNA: TGTGCCAGCAGCAAATCCTCTACGGGGGTTGCCTCTAGTCAGCCCCAGCATTTT.

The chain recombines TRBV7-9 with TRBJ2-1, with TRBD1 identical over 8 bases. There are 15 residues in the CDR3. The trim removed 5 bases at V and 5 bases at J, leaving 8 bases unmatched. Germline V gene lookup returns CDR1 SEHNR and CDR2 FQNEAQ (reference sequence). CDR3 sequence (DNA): TGTGCCAGCAGCCCAAGGGGACAGGCAAACAATGAGCAGTTCTTC. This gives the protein CASSPRGQANNEQFF.

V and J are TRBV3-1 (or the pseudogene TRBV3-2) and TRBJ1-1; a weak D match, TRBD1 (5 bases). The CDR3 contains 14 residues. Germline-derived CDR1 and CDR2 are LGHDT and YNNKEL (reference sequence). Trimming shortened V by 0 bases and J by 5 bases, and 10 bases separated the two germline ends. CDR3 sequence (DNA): TGTGCCAGCAGCCAAGATGAGCAGGGAACTGAAGCTTTCTTT. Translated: CASSQDEQGTEAFF.

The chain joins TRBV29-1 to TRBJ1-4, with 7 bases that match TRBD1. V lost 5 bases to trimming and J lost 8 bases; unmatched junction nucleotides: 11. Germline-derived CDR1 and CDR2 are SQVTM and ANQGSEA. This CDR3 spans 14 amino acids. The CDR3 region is CSVKPQGRGEKLFF. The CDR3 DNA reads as TGCAGCGTTAAACCACAGGGGCGGGGAGAAAAACTGTTTTTT.

DNA of the CDR3: TGCAGCGTCCGGGACAGGGGACCTGAAGCTTTCTTT. Protein product: CSVRDRGPEAFF. The chain couples TRBV29-1 to TRBJ1-1, with TRBD1 identical over 10 bases. V was clipped by 6 bases and J by 6 bases; unmatched bases: 4. Germline values: CDR1 SQVTM, CDR2 ANQGSEA. CDR3 length equals 12 residues.

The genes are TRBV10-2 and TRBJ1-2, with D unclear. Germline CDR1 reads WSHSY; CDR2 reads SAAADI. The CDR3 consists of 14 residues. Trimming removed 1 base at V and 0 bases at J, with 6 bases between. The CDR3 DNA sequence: TGCGCCAGCAGTGAGTGGAGGTCTAACTATGGCTACACCTTC. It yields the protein CASSEWRSNYGYTF.

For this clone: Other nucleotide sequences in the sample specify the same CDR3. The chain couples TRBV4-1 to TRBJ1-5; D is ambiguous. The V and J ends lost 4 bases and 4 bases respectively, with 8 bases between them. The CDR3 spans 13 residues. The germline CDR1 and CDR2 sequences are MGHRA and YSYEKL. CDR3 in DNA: TGCGCCAGCAGCCCAGGCCTTAATCAGCCCCAGCATTTT. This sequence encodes CASSPGLNQPQHF.

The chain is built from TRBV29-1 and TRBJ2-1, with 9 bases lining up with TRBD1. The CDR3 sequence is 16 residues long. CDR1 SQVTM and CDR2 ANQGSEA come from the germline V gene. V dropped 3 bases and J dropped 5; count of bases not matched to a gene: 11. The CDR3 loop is CSVEGIGTGQNNEQFF. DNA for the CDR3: TGCAGCGTTGAGGGTATAGGGACAGGGCAAAACAATGAGCAGTTCTTC.

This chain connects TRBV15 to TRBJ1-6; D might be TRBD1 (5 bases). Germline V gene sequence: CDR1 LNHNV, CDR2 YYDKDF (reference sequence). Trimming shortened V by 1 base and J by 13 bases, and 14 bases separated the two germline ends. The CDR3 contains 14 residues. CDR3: CATSRGGDLEPLHF. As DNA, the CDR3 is TGTGCCACCAGCAGAGGGGGCGATCTAGAGCCCCTCCACTTT.

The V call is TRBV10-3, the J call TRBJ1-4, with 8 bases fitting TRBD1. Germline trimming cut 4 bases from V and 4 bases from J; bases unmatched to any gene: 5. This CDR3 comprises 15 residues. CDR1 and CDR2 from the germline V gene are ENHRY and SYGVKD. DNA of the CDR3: TGTGCCATCAGTGCAGCAGGGGGCGGTAATGAAAAACTGTTTTTT. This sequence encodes CAISAAGGGNEKLFF.

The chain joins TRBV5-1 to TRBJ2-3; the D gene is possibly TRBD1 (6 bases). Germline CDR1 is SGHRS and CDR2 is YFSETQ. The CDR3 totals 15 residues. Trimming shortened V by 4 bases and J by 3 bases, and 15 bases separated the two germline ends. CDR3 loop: CASSLDGGSTDTQYF. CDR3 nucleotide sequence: TGCGCCAGCAGCCTGGATGGGGGCTCGACAGATACGCAGTATTTT.

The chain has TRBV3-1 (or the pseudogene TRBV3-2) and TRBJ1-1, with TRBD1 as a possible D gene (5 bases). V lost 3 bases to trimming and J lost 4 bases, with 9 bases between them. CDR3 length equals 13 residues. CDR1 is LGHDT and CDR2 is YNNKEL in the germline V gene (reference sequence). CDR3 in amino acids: CASSHGGGTEAFF. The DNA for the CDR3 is TGTGCCAGCAGCCATGGCGGGGGCACTGAAGCTTTCTTT.

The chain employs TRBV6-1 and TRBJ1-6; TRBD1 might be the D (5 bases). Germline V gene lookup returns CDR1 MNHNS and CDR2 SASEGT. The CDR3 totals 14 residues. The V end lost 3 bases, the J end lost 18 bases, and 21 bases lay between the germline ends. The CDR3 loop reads CASSDGQGGPQRHF. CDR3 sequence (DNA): TGTGCCAGCAGTGATGGTCAGGGAGGACCCCAACGCCACTTT.